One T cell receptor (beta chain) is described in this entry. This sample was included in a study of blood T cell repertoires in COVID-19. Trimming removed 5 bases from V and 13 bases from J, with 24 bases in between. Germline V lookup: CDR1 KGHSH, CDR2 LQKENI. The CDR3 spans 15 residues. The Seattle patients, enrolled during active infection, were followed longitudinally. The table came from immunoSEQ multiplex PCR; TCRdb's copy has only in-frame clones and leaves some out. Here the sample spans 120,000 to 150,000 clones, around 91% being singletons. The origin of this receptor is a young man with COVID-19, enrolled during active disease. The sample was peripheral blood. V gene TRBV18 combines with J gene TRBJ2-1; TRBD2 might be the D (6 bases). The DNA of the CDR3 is TGTGCCAGCTCAGTATCCGGTCGGGAGTTTTCTTTACAGTTCTTC. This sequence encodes CASSVSGREFSLQFF.